The 27 T cell receptor beta chains listed next were all sequenced from one sample in a study of blood T cell repertoires in COVID-19. Clones were read by immunoSEQ multiplex PCR, and TCRdb kept only the in-frame ones, dropping some. The table includes about 130,000 clones, over 60% detected once. Sequences were obtained from peripheral blood. The origin of the receptors is a woman in her 70s with acute or convalescent COVID-19.

The rearrangement links TRBV3-1 (or the pseudogene TRBV3-2) to TRBJ2-2; 9 positions agree with TRBD1. This CDR3 region has 17 residues. Trimming took 1 base from V and 4 from J; bases not matched to a gene: 7. Germline V gives CDR1 LGHDT, CDR2 YNNKEL (reference sequence). CDR3 in DNA: TGTGCCAGCAGCCAAGTACCGGGACAGGGAGGCACCGGGGAGCTGTTTTTT. Translated: CASSQVPGQGGTGELFF.

V and J are TRBV12-3 or TRBV12-4 and TRBJ2-7; D is ambiguous. Deletions cut 7 bases from V and 5 bases from J, with 15 bases between. The length of the CDR3 is 13 residues. As DNA, the CDR3 is TGTGCCAGCACCTTGGCAGGTTCCCACGAGCAGTACTTC. Its translation is CASTLAGSHEQYF.

This chain uses TRBV2 with TRBJ2-5; D perhaps matches TRBD1 (6 bases). CDR3 size: 12 residues. Germline V CDR1 and CDR2: SNHLY, FYNNEI. Trimming took off 5 bases at V and 5 bases at J, with 9 bases between the two ends. The CDR3 protein is CASSLTGETQYF. The CDR3 DNA is TGTGCCAGCAGTTTAACAGGGGAGACCCAGTACTTC.

CDR3 residues: CASSFGTGVVYEQYF. The CDR3 DNA is TGTGCCAGCAGCTTCGGGACAGGGGTCGTCTACGAGCAGTACTTC. The genes are TRBV5-6 and TRBJ2-7; 10 nucleotides align to TRBD1. The germline V gene has CDR1 SGHDT and CDR2 YYEEEE. The trim removed 2 bases at V and 3 bases at J, leaving 5 bases unmatched. This CDR3 is 15 amino acids long. The full variable domain, its missing parts supplied by reference TRBV5-6 and TRBJ2-7, is DAGVTQSPTHLIKTRGQQVTLRCSPKSGHDTVSWYQQALGQGPQFIFQYYEEEERQRGNFPDRFSGHQFPNYSSELNVNALLLGDSALYLCASSFGTGVVYEQYFGPGTRLTVT.

The chain couples TRBV7-2 to TRBJ1-6, with D unresolved. The ends were cut back, 2 bases at V and 4 bases at J, with 18 bases in the middle. The germline gives CDR1 SGHTA, CDR2 FQGNSA. The CDR3 runs 18 residues. CDR3 loop: CASSLLPLGGGYNSPLHF. The CDR3 nucleotides are TGTGCCAGCAGCTTACTACCCCTGGGAGGAGGGTATAATTCACCCCTCCACTTT. The full variable domain, in which reference TRBV7-2 and TRBJ1-6 provide the parts outside the CDR3, is GAGVSQSPSNKVTEKGKDVELRCDPISGHTALYWYRQSLGQGLEFLIYFQGNSAPDKSGLPSDRFSAERTGGSVSTLTIQRTQQEDSAVYLCASSLLPLGGGYNSPLHFGNGTRLTVT.

V usage is TRBV28 and J usage is TRBJ2-7, with D possibly matching TRBD1 (6 bases). V gave up 5 bases and J gave up 4 bases, with 12 bases separating them. The length of the CDR3 is 13 residues. The germline V gene has CDR1 MDHEN and CDR2 SYDVKM. The CDR3, as DNA: TGTGCCAGCAGTGTCGACAGGACGTACGAGCAGTACTTC. Amino acids: CASSVDRTYEQYF.

The count of this clone is one. The genes are TRBV27 and TRBJ2-7; D possibly corresponds to TRBD2 (6 bases). The CDR3 spans 15 residues. Germline V gene lookup returns CDR1 MNHEY and CDR2 SMNVEV (reference sequence). The V gene lost 0 bases and the J gene lost 2 bases, with 11 bases spanning the gap. CDR3: CASSLSSGKTYEQYF. In nucleotides, the CDR3 is TGTGCCAGCAGTTTATCTAGCGGCAAAACCTACGAGCAGTACTTC.

CDR3 sequence reads: CSVGWGLTTNEKLFF. CDR3 nucleotide sequence: TGCAGCGTTGGATGGGGGCTAACAACTAATGAAAAACTGTTTTTT. This sequence joins TRBV29-1 and TRBJ1-4, with a tentative D call TRBD1 (6 bases). CDR1 and CDR2 (germline): SQVTM, ANQGSEA. The CDR3 sequence is 15 residues long. V dropped 4 bases and J dropped 0 bases, with 12 bases sitting between them.

There are a few counts of this clone. The rearrangement joins TRBV30 to TRBJ1-5, with 9 bases that match TRBD1. V shed 3 bases, J shed 4 bases, and the junction held 1 base outside the gene matches. Germline loops: CDR1 GTSNPN, CDR2 SVGIG (reference sequence). This CDR3 is 13 amino acids long. The CDR3 nucleotides read TGTGCCTGGAGGGGACAGGGAAATCAGCCCCAGCATTTT. This codes for CAWRGQGNQPQHF.

The chain employs TRBV27 and TRBJ2-5, with 13 nucleotides matching TRBD2. The CDR3 is 17 residues long. Germline V gene sequence: CDR1 MNHEY, CDR2 SMNVEV (reference sequence). V lost 4 bases and J lost 5; bases outside the gene matches: 10. CDR3 region: CASSSRLAGGFGETQYF. CDR3 nucleotides: TGTGCCAGCAGTTCCCGACTAGCGGGAGGATTCGGGGAGACCCAGTACTTC.

The chain has TRBV7-2 and TRBJ2-7; 9 bases line up with TRBD1. With V trimmed by 5 bases and J by 7 bases, 12 bases remained unmatched. This CDR3 has 15 residues. Germline lookup yields CDR1 SGHTA and CDR2 FQGNSA. The chain's CDR3 is CASSKQGALRSEQYF. The CDR3 nucleotides read TGTGCCAGCAGCAAACAGGGGGCGCTAAGGTCAGAGCAGTACTTC. The full variable domain, rest sourced from reference TRBV7-2 and TRBJ2-7, is GAGVSQSPSNKVTEKGKDVELRCDPISGHTALYWYRQSLGQGLEFLIYFQGNSAPDKSGLPSDRFSAERTGGSVSTLTIQRTQQEDSAVYLCASSKQGALRSEQYFGPGTRLTVT.

This rearrangement joins TRBV6-1 to TRBJ2-7; TRBD2 is a possible D gene (8 bases). The CDR3 has 19 amino acids. CDR1 is MNHNS, CDR2 SASEGT, per germline. The V end lost 0 bases, the J end lost 1 base, and 22 bases lay between the germline ends. The CDR3 DNA sequence: TGTGCCAGCAGTGAAGCGGTCAGGGGGGAGGCTAGCGGGTCCTACGAGCAGTACTTC. Translated, it gives CASSEAVRGEASGSYEQYF.

The chain uses TRBV19 and TRBJ1-2; D ambiguous. Germline CDR1 is LNHDA and CDR2 is SQIVND (reference sequence). Trimming took off 3 bases at V and 8 bases at J, with 13 bases between the two ends. This CDR3 is 13 amino acids long. The CDR3 reads CASSIPGEGGYTF. In nucleotides, the CDR3 is TGTGCCAGTAGTATCCCCGGGGAAGGCGGCTACACCTTC.

V usage is TRBV9 and J usage is TRBJ2-3; 10 bases align to TRBD2. The CDR3 runs 17 residues. V lost 4 bases to trimming and J lost 4 bases; unmatched junction nucleotides: 12. Germline V gene lookup returns CDR1 SGDLS and CDR2 YYNGEE. CDR3 DNA: TGTGCCAGCAGCTGGCCAGCGGGGGGGCAGGGCGCAGATACGCAGTATTTT. It translates to CASSWPAGGQGADTQYF.

The sample holds a few counts of this clone. The V and J genes are TRBV14 and TRBJ1-2, with 11 nucleotides matching TRBD1. The J segment lost 3 bases and the V segment lost 5 bases, leaving 5 bases of the junction unmatched. In germline, CDR1 is SGHDN, CDR2 FVKESK. CDR3 size: 15 residues. The CDR3 DNA sequence: TGTGCCAGCAGCAGGACAGGGGGCGCGGACTATGGCTACACCTTC. Protein sequence: CASSRTGGADYGYTF.

The chain has TRBV3-1 (or the pseudogene TRBV3-2) and TRBJ2-7, with D uncertain. The germline V and J ends were trimmed by 1 base and 6 bases, with 10 bases remaining between them. The CDR3 totals 13 residues. Germline lookup yields CDR1 LGHDT and CDR2 YNNKEL (reference sequence). The CDR3 reads CASSQGRLSEQYF. The CDR3 DNA sequence: TGTGCCAGCAGCCAAGGCCGACTGAGCGAGCAGTACTTC.

J is TRBJ2-7 and V is TRBV19, with TRBD2 matching 10 bases. Germline trimming cut 9 bases from V and 6 bases from J; bases unmatched to any gene: 5. This CDR3 contains 12 residues. Germline lookup yields CDR1 LNHDA and CDR2 SQIVND (reference sequence). The CDR3 region is CASGTSAGEQYF. The CDR3 DNA reads as TGTGCCAGCGGGACTAGCGCTGGCGAGCAGTACTTC.

The J gene is TRBJ2-3, the V gene TRBV2, with D perhaps TRBD1 (5 bases). The germline V gene encodes CDR1 SNHLY and CDR2 FYNNEI. The CDR3 runs 14 residues. Trimming cost V 8 bases and J 3 bases, with 15 bases left between them. The CDR3 region is CASRNQGLTDTQYF. The DNA of the CDR3 is TGTGCCAGCCGAAACCAGGGCTTAACAGATACGCAGTATTTT. Based on the CDR3 plus reference TRBV2 and TRBJ2-3, the full variable domain is EPEVTQTPSHQVTQMGQEVILRCVPISNHLYFYWYRQILGQKVEFLVSFYNNEISEKSEIFDDQFSVERPDGSNFTLKIRSTKLEDSAMYFCASRNQGLTDTQYFGPGTRLTVL.

This chain uses TRBV11-2 with TRBJ2-5; maybe TRBD2 (5 bases). The CDR3 covers 14 residues. V lost 5 bases and J lost 7, with 17 bases in between. The germline V gene encodes CDR1 SGHAT and CDR2 FQNNGV. The CDR3 sequence is CASSPGLSEGTQYF. DNA of the CDR3: TGTGCCAGCAGCCCCGGACTGTCTGAAGGGACCCAGTACTTC.

This rearrangement joins TRBV9 to TRBJ2-1, with a weak D call TRBD1 (7 bases). Trimming removed 3 bases at V and 0 bases at J, with 19 bases between. The CDR3 length is 18 residues. Looked up from germline, CDR1 is SGDLS and CDR2 is YYNGEE. This CDR3 reads CASSGDSSGARSYNEQFF. The CDR3 bases are TGTGCCAGCAGCGGGGACAGTAGCGGAGCCCGCTCCTACAATGAGCAGTTCTTC.

J is TRBJ2-5 and V is TRBV7-6, with TRBD2 identical over 9 bases. Looked up from germline, CDR1 is SGHVS and CDR2 is FNYEAQ. V dropped 5 bases and J dropped 5; count of bases not matched to a gene: 9. The CDR3 runs 15 residues. As DNA, the CDR3 is TGTGCCAGCAGCGTTACTAGCGGGTCGGGGGAGACCCAGTACTTC. This encodes CASSVTSGSGETQYF.

The rearrangement uses TRBV6-5 and TRBJ2-5; perhaps TRBD1 as D (6 bases). The CDR3 extends over 13 amino acids. From germline, CDR1 is MNHEY and CDR2 SVGAGI. V was shortened by 5 bases and J by 5 bases, with 12 bases between the two germline ends. The CDR3 region has the DNA TGTGCCAGCAGTATACAGGGTTGGGAGACCCAGTACTTC. Its protein product is CASSIQGWETQYF.

The rearrangement links TRBV3-1 (or the pseudogene TRBV3-2) to TRBJ2-3; 9 bases are shared with TRBD1. CDR1 is LGHDT and CDR2 is YNNKEL in the germline V gene (reference sequence). Germline trimming cut 3 bases from V and 5 bases from J; bases unmatched to any gene: 3. The CDR3 length is 14 residues. The CDR3 DNA reads as TGTGCCAGCAGCCATACGGACAGGGGAGATACGCAGTATTTT. Protein product: CASSHTDRGDTQYF.

The chain employs TRBV25-1 and TRBJ2-7; 9 bases are a match to TRBD2. This CDR3 spans 16 amino acids. Germline CDR1 and CDR2: MGHDK and SYGVNS. V trimming: 7 bases; J trimming: 5 bases; junction bases outside the gene matches: 15. The CDR3 bases are TGTGCCAGCACCAAAAGAGGGGCTAGCGGGATCCACGAGCAGTACTTC. Residues: CASTKRGASGIHEQYF.

The chain recombines TRBV28 with TRBJ1-1, with 9 bases lining up with TRBD1. This CDR3 has 16 residues. The V gene end was trimmed by 5 bases and the J gene end by 6 bases; junction bases not matched to a gene: 13. The V gene's germline CDR1 is MDHEN and CDR2 SYDVKM. The CDR3 loop reads CASSQTPGQGSSEAFF. CDR3 bases: TGTGCCAGCAGTCAAACTCCGGGACAGGGCAGTTCTGAAGCTTTCTTT.

The CDR3 loop reads CASSLRVFSGNTIYF. In nucleotides, the CDR3 is TGTGCCAGTAGTCTCAGGGTTTTCTCTGGAAACACCATATATTTT. The chain has TRBV19 and TRBJ1-3; D may be TRBD1 (5 bases). The germline CDR1 and CDR2 sequences are LNHDA and SQIVND (reference sequence). Trimming cost V 5 bases and J 0 bases, with 11 bases left between them. CDR3 length: 15 residues.

Only a few counts were recorded for this clone. The rearrangement uses TRBV5-1 and TRBJ1-4, with D unclear. Germline CDR1 and CDR2: SGHRS and YFSETQ. The CDR3 is 13 residues long. The V end lost 4 bases, the J end lost 6 bases, and 10 bases lay between the germline ends. CDR3 in amino acids: CASSPGGYEKLFF. The CDR3, as DNA: TGCGCCAGCAGCCCCGGAGGGTATGAAAAACTGTTTTTT. Full variable domain (rest looked up from reference TRBV5-1 and TRBJ1-4): KAGVTQTPRYLIKTRGQQVTLSCSPISGHRSVSWYQQTPGQGLQFLFEYFSETQRNKGNFPGRFSGRQFSNSRSEMNVSTLELGDSALYLCASSPGGYEKLFFGSGTQLSVL.